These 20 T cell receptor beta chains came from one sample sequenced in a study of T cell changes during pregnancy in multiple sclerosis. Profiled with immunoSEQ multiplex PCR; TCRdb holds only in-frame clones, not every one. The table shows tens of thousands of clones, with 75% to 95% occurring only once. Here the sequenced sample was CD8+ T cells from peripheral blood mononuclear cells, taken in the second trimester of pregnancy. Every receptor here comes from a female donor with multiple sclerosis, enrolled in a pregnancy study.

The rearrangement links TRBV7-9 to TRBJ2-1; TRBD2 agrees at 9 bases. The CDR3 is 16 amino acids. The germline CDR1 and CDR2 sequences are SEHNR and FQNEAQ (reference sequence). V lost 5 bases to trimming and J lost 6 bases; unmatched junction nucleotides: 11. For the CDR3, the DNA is TGTGCCAGCAGCCAAAGTTGGCGGGAGGGGTTCAATGAGCAGTTCTTC. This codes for CASSQSWREGFNEQFF.

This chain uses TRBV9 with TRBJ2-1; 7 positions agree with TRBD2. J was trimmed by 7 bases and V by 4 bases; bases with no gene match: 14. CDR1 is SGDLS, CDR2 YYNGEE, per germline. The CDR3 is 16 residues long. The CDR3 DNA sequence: TGTGCCAGCAGCCCCCAAGGGGCGGGAGCCTTTAATGAGCAGTTCTTC. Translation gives CASSPQGAGAFNEQFF. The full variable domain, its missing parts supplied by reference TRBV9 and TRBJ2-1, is DSGVTQTPKHLITATGQRVTLRCSPRSGDLSVYWYQQSLDQGLQFLIQYYNGEERAKGNILERFSAQQFPDLHSELNLSSLELGDSALYFCASSPQGAGAFNEQFFGPGTRLTVL.

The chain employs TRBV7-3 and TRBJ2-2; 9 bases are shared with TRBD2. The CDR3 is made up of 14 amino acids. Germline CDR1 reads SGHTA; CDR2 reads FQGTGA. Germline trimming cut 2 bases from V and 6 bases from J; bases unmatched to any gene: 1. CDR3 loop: CASSLAGGPGELFF. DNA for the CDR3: TGTGCCAGCAGCTTAGCGGGAGGGCCCGGGGAGCTGTTTTTT.

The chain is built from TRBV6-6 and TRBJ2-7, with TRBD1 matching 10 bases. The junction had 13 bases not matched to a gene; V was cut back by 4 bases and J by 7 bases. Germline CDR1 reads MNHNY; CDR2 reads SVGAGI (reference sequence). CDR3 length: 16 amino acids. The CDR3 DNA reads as TGTGCCAGCAGTTCACCTCGGGACAGGGGCTCGTGGGAGCAGTACTTC. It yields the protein CASSSPRDRGSWEQYF.

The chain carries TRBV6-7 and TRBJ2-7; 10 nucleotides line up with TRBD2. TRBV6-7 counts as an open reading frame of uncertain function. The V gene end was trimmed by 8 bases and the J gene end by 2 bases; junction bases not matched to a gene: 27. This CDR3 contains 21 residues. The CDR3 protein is CASPSYPWGVAGGQPPYEQYF. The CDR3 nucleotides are TGTGCCAGCCCTTCATACCCGTGGGGGGTAGCGGGAGGTCAACCTCCCTACGAGCAGTACTTC.

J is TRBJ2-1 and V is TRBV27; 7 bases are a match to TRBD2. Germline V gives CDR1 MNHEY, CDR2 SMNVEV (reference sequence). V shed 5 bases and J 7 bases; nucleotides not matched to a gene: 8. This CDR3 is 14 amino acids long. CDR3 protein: CASSPGRELNEQFF. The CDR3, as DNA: TGTGCCAGCAGTCCGGGGCGGGAGCTTAATGAGCAGTTCTTC.

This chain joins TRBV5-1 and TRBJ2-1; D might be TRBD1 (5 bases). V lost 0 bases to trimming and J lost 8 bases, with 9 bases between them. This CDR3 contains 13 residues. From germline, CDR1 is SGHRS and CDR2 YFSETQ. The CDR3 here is CASSLEGIDEQFF. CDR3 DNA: TGCGCCAGCAGCTTGGAGGGGATCGATGAGCAGTTCTTC.

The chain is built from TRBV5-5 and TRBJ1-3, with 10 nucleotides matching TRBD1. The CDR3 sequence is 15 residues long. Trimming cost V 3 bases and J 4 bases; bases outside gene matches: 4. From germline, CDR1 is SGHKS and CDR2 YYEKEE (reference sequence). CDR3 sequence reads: CASSWGQGRGNTIYF. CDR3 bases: TGTGCCAGCAGCTGGGGACAGGGGAGAGGAAACACCATATATTTT.

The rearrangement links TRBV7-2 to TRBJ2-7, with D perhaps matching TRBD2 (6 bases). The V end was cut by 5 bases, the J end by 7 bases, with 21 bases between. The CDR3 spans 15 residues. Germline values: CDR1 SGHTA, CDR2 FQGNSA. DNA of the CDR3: TGTGCCAGCAGCCCCAGCCGGGGAGGAGGAAGGGAGCAGTACTTC. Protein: CASSPSRGGGREQYF.

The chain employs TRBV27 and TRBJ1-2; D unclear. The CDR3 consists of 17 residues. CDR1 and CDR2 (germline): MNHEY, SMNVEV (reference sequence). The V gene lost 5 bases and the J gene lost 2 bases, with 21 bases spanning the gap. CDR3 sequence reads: CASSGRVGKSSNYGYTF. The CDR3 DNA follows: TGTGCCAGCAGTGGGAGGGTAGGGAAGAGTTCCAACTATGGCTACACCTTC.

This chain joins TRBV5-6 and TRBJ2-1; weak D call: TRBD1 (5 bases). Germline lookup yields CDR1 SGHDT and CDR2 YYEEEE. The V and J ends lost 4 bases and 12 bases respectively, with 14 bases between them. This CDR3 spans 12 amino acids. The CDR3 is CASSRVGHVQFF. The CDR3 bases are TGTGCCAGCAGCCGGGTAGGACATGTGCAGTTCTTC.

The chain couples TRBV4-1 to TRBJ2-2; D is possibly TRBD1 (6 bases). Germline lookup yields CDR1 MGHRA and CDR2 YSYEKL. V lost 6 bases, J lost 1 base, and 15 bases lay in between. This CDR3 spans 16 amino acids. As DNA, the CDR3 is TGCGCCAGCAGTCGACGGGACAAGATGAACACCGGGGAGCTGTTTTTT. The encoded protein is CASSRRDKMNTGELFF.

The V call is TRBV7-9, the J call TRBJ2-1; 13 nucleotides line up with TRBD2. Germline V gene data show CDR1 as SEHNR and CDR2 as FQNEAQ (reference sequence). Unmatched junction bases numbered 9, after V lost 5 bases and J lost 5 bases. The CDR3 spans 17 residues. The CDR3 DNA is TGTGCCAGCAGCACGGGGACTAGCGGGATGAGGAACAATGAGCAGTTCTTC. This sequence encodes CASSTGTSGMRNNEQFF.

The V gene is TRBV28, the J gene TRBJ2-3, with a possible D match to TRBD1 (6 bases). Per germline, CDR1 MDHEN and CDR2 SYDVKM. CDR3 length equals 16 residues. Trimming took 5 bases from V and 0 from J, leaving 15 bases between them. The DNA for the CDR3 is TGTGCCAGCAGTGGTGGACAGCAATTTAGCACAGATACGCAGTATTTT. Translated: CASSGGQQFSTDTQYF.

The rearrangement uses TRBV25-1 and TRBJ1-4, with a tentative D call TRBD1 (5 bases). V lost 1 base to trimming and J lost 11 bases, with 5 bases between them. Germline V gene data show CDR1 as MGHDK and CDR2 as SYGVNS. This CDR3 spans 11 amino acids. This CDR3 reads CASSESGKLFF. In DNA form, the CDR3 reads TGTGCCAGCAGTGAATCAGGGAAACTGTTTTTT. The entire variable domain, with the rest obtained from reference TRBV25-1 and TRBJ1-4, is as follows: EADIYQTPRYLVIGTGKKITLECSQTMGHDKMYWYQQDPGMELHLIHYSYGVNSTEKGDLSSESTVSRIRTEHFPLTLESARPSHTSQYLCASSESGKLFFGSGTQLSVL.

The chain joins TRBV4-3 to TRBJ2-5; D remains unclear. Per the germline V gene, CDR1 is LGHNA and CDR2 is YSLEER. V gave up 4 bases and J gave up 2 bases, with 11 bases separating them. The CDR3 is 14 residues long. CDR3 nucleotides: TGCGCCAGCAGCCGCCTTGCGTTTCAAGAGACCCAGTACTTC. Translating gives CASSRLAFQETQYF.

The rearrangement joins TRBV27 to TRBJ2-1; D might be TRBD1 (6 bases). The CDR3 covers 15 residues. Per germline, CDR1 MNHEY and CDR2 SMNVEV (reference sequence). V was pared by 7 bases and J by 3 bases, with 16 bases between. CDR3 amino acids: CASTSTATGYNEQFF. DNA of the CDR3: TGTGCCAGCACCTCAACGGCGACAGGCTACAATGAGCAGTTCTTC.

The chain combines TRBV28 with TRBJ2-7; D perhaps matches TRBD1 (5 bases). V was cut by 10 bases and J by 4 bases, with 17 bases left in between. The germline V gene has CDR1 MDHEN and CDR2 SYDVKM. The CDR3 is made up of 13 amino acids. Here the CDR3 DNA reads TGTGCCATCCACGCGACAGTCGAGTACGAGCAGTACTTC. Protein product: CAIHATVEYEQYF.

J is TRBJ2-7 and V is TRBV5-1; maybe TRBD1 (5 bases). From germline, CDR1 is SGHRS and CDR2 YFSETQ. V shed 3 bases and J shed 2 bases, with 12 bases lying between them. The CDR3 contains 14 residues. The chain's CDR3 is CASSWQGVPYEQYF. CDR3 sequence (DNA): TGCGCCAGCAGCTGGCAGGGTGTTCCCTACGAGCAGTACTTC.

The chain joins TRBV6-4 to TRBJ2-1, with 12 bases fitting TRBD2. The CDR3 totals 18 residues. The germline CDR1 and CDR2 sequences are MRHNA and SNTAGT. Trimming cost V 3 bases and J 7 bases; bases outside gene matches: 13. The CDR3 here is CASSDEASGREMVNEQFF. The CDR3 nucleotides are TGTGCCAGCAGTGATGAAGCTAGCGGGAGGGAGATGGTGAATGAGCAGTTCTTC.